Here is one T cell receptor beta chain with its context. Its antigen is not known. Template switching introduced a universal primer site, and the cDNA bore unique molecular identifiers. TCRdb recomputed calls from the 5' RACE reads with MiXCR, one row per CDR3 protein. The data hold about 890,000 distinct CDR3 sequences, with about 12% observed a single time. The sample comes from a study of identical twins. Broader study findings: Insertion counts were lower in abundant cord blood beta clonotypes, a trend that memory repertoires did not show. Out-of-frame alpha sequences shared by twins showed excess low generation probability.

V lost 5 bases, J lost 2 bases, and 14 bases lay in between. Germline V gives CDR1 SGHDT, CDR2 YYEEEE. The CDR3 totals 15 residues. The same specimen was also included in a second study, on yellow fever vaccine responses in identical twins. That report notes: Convergence reportedly seemed to mark part of the twins' vaccine T cell response, with personalization marking the rest.

The chain employs TRBV5-6 and TRBJ2-1; either TRBD1 or TRBD2 may fit D (6 bases each). The receptor was isolated from a woman between 18 and 30 years old in good health. The specimen sequenced was PBMCs. The CDR3 nucleotides are TGTGCCAGCAGAGCCGACAGGAGGGCCTACAATGAGCAGTTCTTC. Translation: CASRADRRAYNEQFF.